This T cell receptor (beta chain) came from a study of blood T cell repertoires in COVID-19. The CDR3 has 17 amino acids. Participants spanned ages about 18 to 90 years and resided in fewer than 30 US areas. In assigning cohorts, the study relied on participant-reported clinical history. Recovery meant two consecutive negative NP/OP PCR tests, professional clearance, or resolved symptoms. In the study's own analysis: Quantification of nucleated cells was approximated via reference gene primer amplification. Clones were read by immunoSEQ multiplex PCR, and TCRdb kept only the in-frame ones, dropping some. V and J calls and clone size follow that table, whereas D and trimming were derived from the DNA. The profile shows around 250,000 clones, 86% of them singletons.

Sequencing was carried out using PBMCs or T cells enriched from blood (not recorded which). The receptor's source is a man between 18 and 35 years old who had recovered from COVID-19. The rearrangement uses TRBV21-1 and TRBJ1-6. TRBV21-1 is tagged as a pseudogene. The CDR3 sequence is CASSKAGGARENSPLHF. The CDR3 coding sequence is TGTGCCAGCAGCAAAGCGGGGGGGGCTCGCGAAAATTCACCCCTCCACTTT.